Sequencing of this T cell receptor beta chain was carried out in a study of blood T cells in healthy people across ages (dated by TCRdb to between 2015 and 2017). A note on the overall study: In model experiments, roughly one uniquely barcoded TCR beta cDNA molecule per two T cells was captured by template switching. The study measured age-related changes in TCR beta repertoire diversity using deep sequencing normalized with unique cDNA molecular identifiers. Donors were grouped into four age groups: young (average approximately 16 years), middle-aged (39), aged (around 60) and long-lived (82). To avoid experimental bias, donors of different ages were spread randomly across the sequencing lanes. Two additional independent replicas of 1 million unique cDNA reads from the same blood draw were analyzed for two donors (one aged 18 to 30 and one aged 80 or older). Study-wide findings and limitations: The percentage of naive T cells measured by flow cytometry correlated strongly with observed TCR beta diversity. As age increased, observed TCR beta diversity per million T cells dropped in a roughly linear way, and a significant reduction was already evident by age about 36. Donor CMV infection status was unknown, potentially confounding age-related changes in expanded clonotypes. Since profiling was done on bulk unsorted PBMCs, naive and antigen-experienced compartments could not be conclusively compared. Compared with the aged group, the long-lived group had more naive CD4+ T cells, fewer expanded clones and increased TCR diversity, a pattern suggesting age selection. Estimates of total diversity based on one million sequenced T cells were regarded as lower bounds and as underestimates.

As concerns this clonotype: Its recognized antigen is unknown. A read error may account for a junction end that differs from germline.

The receptor library was made with 5' RACE. TCRdb shows the sequencer as Illumina HiSeq 2500. A second PCR of about 6 to 11 cycles was run with a J-beta primer mix and a sample-barcoded 5' primer. Each TCR beta cDNA molecule received a unique molecular identifier from a template-switch 5' adaptor carrying 12 random nucleotides. Each sample yielded at least 2.5 million CDR3-containing paired-end reads. First-strand cDNA synthesis was performed from all RNA using the Mint cDNA synthesis kit, with priming by a TRBC-specific oligonucleotide. All cDNA was treated with uracil-DNA glycosylase and then went through a first 18-cycle PCR with the universal primers M1SS and BC2_uni_R. In the original analysis: Normalization of each sample was performed by random selection of 1 million high-quality reads, each carrying a distinct molecular identifier. Instead of being binned into consensus sequences, reads with shared molecular identifiers were discarded. MiTCR, with a Q25 quality threshold and the strictest error-elimination algorithm, was used for CDR3 identification, clonotype clustering and error correction. A nonparametric unseen species model using Euler transformation provided a lower-bound estimate of total TCR beta diversity. TCRdb trimmed the raw reads at Q25, called clones with MiXCR and kept productive beta chains. Each entry is one CDR3 protein sequence, shown with its most common DNA and genes. TCRdb, rather than the study authors, made the V and J calls. This sample comprises approximately 1.5 million distinct CDR3 sequences, 30% to 40% of them detected only once. In total, the top ten clones hold about 11% of the sample.

Systemically healthy Caucasian individuals from Russia, some 36 in total and aged about 6 to 100 years, were included as donors. Each donor gave 8 to 10 milliliters of peripheral blood, drawn into EDTA-treated Vacutainer tubes. Ficoll-Paque density-gradient centrifugation was used to isolate PBMCs, with at least 6 million obtained per sample. Trizol reagent was used to extract total RNA from the PBMCs, yielding at least 5 micrograms per sample. For every donor, an aliquot of PBMCs went through flow cytometry to measure the percentages of naive CD45RAhigh/CD27high T cells. Material for sequencing was blood. This TCR derives from a woman aged 25 to 45 in good health.

The CDR3 sequence is CASSAHKPYGYTF. The nucleotides read TGTGCCAGCAGTGCGCACAAACCTTATGGCTACACTTTC. This chain joins TRBV6-1 to TRBJ1-2; no D gene can be assigned with confidence. Inclusive of the bounding cysteine and phenylalanine, the CDR3 is 13 residues long. The entry retains the CDR3 DNA only, 39 bases that are in frame from base 1. Reading the germline V gene gives CDR1 MNHNS and CDR2 SASEGT.